The sequence of this TCR beta chain was determined in a study of T-cell memory formation after mild COVID-19. In this sample, this clonotype turned up a few times. The CDR3 runs to 13 residues. Trimming shortened V by 2 bases and J by 5 bases, and 10 bases separated the two germline ends. Germline assignment: CDR1 MNHEY and CDR2 SVGEGT. TCRdb fed the 5' RACE reads into MiXCR, producing one record per CDR3 protein. The profile shows a few hundred thousand distinct CDR3 sequences, roughly 19% of them singletons. The specimen sequenced was PBMCs or a T cell subset sorted from them (not recorded which). This clonotype originated in a man aged 18 to 30 who had mild COVID-19 (a few samples of this study predate the infection). Cell type and time point are not known. J is TRBJ2-7 and V is TRBV6-2 or TRBV6-3; tentatively, D is TRBD1 or TRBD2 (5 bases each). CDR3 in amino acids: CASSYGTEDEQYF. CDR3 in DNA: TGTGCCAGCAGTTACGGGACGGAAGACGAGCAGTACTTC.